One and the same sample provided the 18 T cell receptor beta chains below, sequenced in a study of beta chain features in type 1 diabetes. Findings of the study overall: Shortening of TCRB CDR3s, moderate but significant, appeared in all four CD4+ subsets of Type 1 diabetes patients.

These receptors have no known antigen. What was sequenced were expressed TCRB transcripts, since all of the isolated RNA had been reverse transcribed. Here immunoSEQ multiplex PCR was the method, and the copy in TCRdb shows in-frame clones only, minus some. Found here are about 41,000 clones, 66% of them singletons; the top ten hold about 1.7%. Sequencing was carried out using Tregs from blood. The receptors shown here come from a man aged 25 to 40 with type 1 diabetes. Some clones in this sample may be carry-over from other donors' samples.

The CDR3 DNA follows: TGTGCCAGCAGCTTGGTAAGAGGACTCCTCACAGATACGCAGTATTTT. This gives the protein CASSLVRGLLTDTQYF. J is TRBJ2-3 and V is TRBV5-6; D is possibly TRBD2 (5 bases). The germline CDR1 and CDR2 sequences are SGHDT and YYEEEE. Trimming cost V 0 bases and J 2 bases, with 13 bases left between them. CDR3 length equals 16 residues. The full variable domain, its missing parts supplied by reference TRBV5-6 and TRBJ2-3, is DAGVTQSPTHLIKTRGQQVTLRCSPKSGHDTVSWYQQALGQGPQFIFQYYEEEERQRGNFPDRFSGHQFPNYSSELNVNALLLGDSALYLCASSLVRGLLTDTQYFGPGTRLTVL.

In its sample, this clone was seen a few times. This chain joins TRBV6-6 and TRBJ2-3; D is ambiguous. This CDR3 has 15 residues. V gave up 5 bases and J gave up 1 base, with 13 bases separating them. Looked up from germline, CDR1 is MNHNY and CDR2 is SVGAGI (reference sequence). The CDR3 loop reads CASSLFQARTDTQYF. As DNA, the CDR3 is TGTGCCAGCAGTCTCTTCCAGGCTCGCACAGATACGCAGTATTTT.

A few counts support this clone. This chain joins TRBV5-1 and TRBJ2-3, with 8 positions matching TRBD2. From germline, CDR1 is SGHRS and CDR2 YFSETQ. The CDR3 consists of 15 residues. The V and J ends lost 3 bases and 2 bases, in that order; junction bases with no gene match: 5. CDR3 sequence reads: CASSYRAGDTDTQYF. In nucleotides, the CDR3 is TGCGCCAGCAGCTACAGAGCGGGGGACACAGATACGCAGTATTTT.

This chain links TRBV4-2 with TRBJ1-4; 8 nucleotides align to TRBD1. Losses at the gene ends were 4 bases for V and 8 bases for J; bases not matched to a gene: 9. The CDR3 extends over 15 amino acids. Germline values: CDR1 LGHNA, CDR2 YNFKEQ. Here the CDR3 reads CASSRSRTGLEKLFF. DNA of the CDR3: TGTGCCAGCAGCCGATCGCGGACAGGGTTGGAAAAACTGTTTTTT.

The rearrangement joins TRBV18 to TRBJ2-1; D uncertain. The germline gives CDR1 KGHSH, CDR2 LQKENI. The V and J ends lost 4 bases and 10 bases respectively, with 14 bases between them. CDR3 length: 13 residues. CDR3 sequence (DNA): TGTGCCAGCTCACTGTCCCTAGATGGGGAGCAGTTCTTC. Translating gives CASSLSLDGEQFF.

V and J are TRBV29-1 and TRBJ1-4; D gene unclear. V was cut by 7 bases and J by 8 bases, with 11 bases left in between. Germline CDR1 SQVTM, CDR2 ANQGSEA. The CDR3 extends over 11 amino acids. The CDR3 loop is CSAYLREKLFF. CDR3 sequence (DNA): TGCAGCGCCTACCTGCGGGAAAAACTGTTTTTT.

This chain links TRBV6-1 with TRBJ2-1; 7 nucleotides line up with TRBD2. Germline V gives CDR1 MNHNS, CDR2 SASEGT. This CDR3 region has 15 residues. V gave up 6 bases and J gave up 0 bases; unmatched junction bases: 5. CDR3: CASSRGGSSYNEQFF. The CDR3 DNA reads as TGTGCCAGCAGCCGCGGGGGAAGCTCCTACAATGAGCAGTTCTTC.

The chain has TRBV30 and TRBJ2-7; 8 bases are shared with TRBD1. The J segment lost 3 bases and the V segment lost 2 bases, leaving 6 bases of the junction unmatched. Looked up from germline, CDR1 is GTSNPN and CDR2 is SVGIG (reference sequence). There are 14 residues in the CDR3. This CDR3 is CAWSQGQANYEQYF. The CDR3 nucleotides read TGTGCCTGGAGTCAGGGACAGGCGAACTACGAGCAGTACTTC.

The table lists this clone with a few counts. The chain employs TRBV5-4 and TRBJ1-2; D not resolved. This CDR3 comprises 11 residues. Trimming removed 4 bases from V and 7 bases from J, with 8 bases in between. In germline, CDR1 is SGHNT, CDR2 YYREEE (reference sequence). This CDR3 reads CASSAGVGYTF. CDR3 bases: TGTGCCAGCAGCGCGGGAGTTGGCTACACCTTC.

The chain has TRBV5-4 and TRBJ2-1; 7 bases map to TRBD2. This CDR3 comprises 15 residues. After removal of 4 bases from V and 6 bases from J, the junction contained 10 bases not matched to a gene. Germline CDR1 reads SGHNT; CDR2 reads YYREEE (reference sequence). The CDR3 nucleotides are TGTGCCAGCAGCCTTGGGAGGGTTGGCTCCAATGAGCAGTTCTTC. Amino acids: CASSLGRVGSNEQFF.

This chain joins TRBV7-2 and TRBJ2-5; D remains ambiguous. V lost 3 bases to trimming and J lost 1 base, with 6 bases between them. The CDR3 loop spans 13 amino acids. Germline CDR1 is SGHTA and CDR2 is FQGNSA. As DNA, the CDR3 is TGTGCCAGCAGCTTTTGGGCCCAAGAGACCCAGTACTTC. Translating it yields CASSFWAQETQYF.

The chain recombines TRBV7-2 with TRBJ2-7; TRBD2 matches at 9 bases. There are 14 residues in the CDR3. The ends lost 5 bases at V and 2 bases at J; junction bases unmatched: 4. CDR1 is SGHTA and CDR2 is FQGNSA in the germline V gene. The CDR3 DNA sequence: TGTGCCAGCAGCCCGCGGGGGGGAGCCTACGAGCAGTACTTC. It yields the protein CASSPRGGAYEQYF.

The chain joins TRBV5-1 to TRBJ1-1; D uncertain. The germline CDR1 and CDR2 sequences are SGHRS and YFSETQ. The CDR3 covers 14 residues. V was cut by 4 bases and J by 1 base, with 11 bases left in between. This CDR3 reads CASSRSVQNTEAFF. DNA for the CDR3: TGCGCCAGCAGCAGATCGGTCCAGAACACTGAAGCTTTCTTT.

The chain combines TRBV7-9 with TRBJ1-2, with TRBD1 matching 9 bases. Germline CDR1 SEHNR, CDR2 FQNEAQ (reference sequence). CDR3 size: 13 residues. Trimming removed 10 bases from V and 8 bases from J; junction bases left unmatched: 11. The CDR3 loop is CATGIQGAGGYTF. The CDR3 nucleotides are TGTGCCACGGGGATACAGGGGGCAGGCGGCTACACCTTC. The full variable domain, in which reference TRBV7-9 and TRBJ1-2 provide the parts outside the CDR3, is DTGVSQNPRHKITKRGQNVTFRCDPISEHNRLYWYRQTLGQGPEFLTYFQNEAQLEKSRLLSDRFSAERPKGSFSTLEIQRTEQGDSAMYLCATGIQGAGGYTFGSGTRLTVV.

This sequence joins TRBV5-1 and TRBJ2-7, with a weak D call TRBD2 (6 bases). Trimming took 4 bases from V and 0 from J, leaving 8 bases between them. In germline, CDR1 is SGHRS, CDR2 YFSETQ. This CDR3 region has 13 residues. This CDR3 reads CASSRSGSYEQYF. The CDR3 coding sequence is TGCGCCAGCAGCCGTAGCGGCTCCTACGAGCAGTACTTC. Supplemented by reference TRBV5-1 and TRBJ2-7, the full variable domain reads KAGVTQTPRYLIKTRGQQVTLSCSPISGHRSVSWYQQTPGQGLQFLFEYFSETQRNKGNFPGRFSGRQFSNSRSEMNVSTLELGDSALYLCASSRSGSYEQYFGPGTRLTVT.

The chain recombines TRBV28 with TRBJ1-1; weak D call: TRBD1 (5 bases). The CDR3 is made up of 11 amino acids. CDR1 is MDHEN and CDR2 is SYDVKM in the germline V gene. V gave up 6 bases and J gave up 10 bases, with 12 bases separating them. CDR3 sequence (DNA): TGTGCCAGCAGCCAGGGAAGTGCAGCTTTCTTT. Amino acids: CASSQGSAAFF.

The chain employs TRBV7-9 and TRBJ1-1; D gene ambiguous. V was shortened by 6 bases and J by 3 bases, with 11 bases between the two germline ends. The V gene's germline CDR1 is SEHNR and CDR2 FQNEAQ (reference sequence). The CDR3 runs 13 residues. The DNA for the CDR3 is TGTGCCAGCAGTCGCGCCGGGGACACTGAAGCTTTCTTT. Translated: CASSRAGDTEAFF.

The gene calls are TRBV5-1 and TRBJ2-5, with 7 bases matching TRBD2. Germline CDR1 and CDR2: SGHRS and YFSETQ. V lost 0 bases to trimming and J lost 6 bases; unmatched junction nucleotides: 8. CDR3 length: 15 residues. The CDR3 DNA sequence: TGCGCCAGCAGCTTGGGGCTAGCGGCCCTCAAGACCCAGTACTTC. Residues: CASSLGLAALKTQYF.